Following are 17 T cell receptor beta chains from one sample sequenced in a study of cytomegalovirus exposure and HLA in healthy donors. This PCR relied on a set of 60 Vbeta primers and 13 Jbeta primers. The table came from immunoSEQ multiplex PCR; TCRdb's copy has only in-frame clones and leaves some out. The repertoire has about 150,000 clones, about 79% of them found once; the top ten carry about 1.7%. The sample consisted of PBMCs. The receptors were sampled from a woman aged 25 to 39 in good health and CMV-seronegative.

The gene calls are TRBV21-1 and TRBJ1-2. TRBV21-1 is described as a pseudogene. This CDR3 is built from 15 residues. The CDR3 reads CASITAGASNYGYTF. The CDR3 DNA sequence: TGTGCCAGCATTACAGCGGGGGCGTCGAACTATGGCTACACCTTC.

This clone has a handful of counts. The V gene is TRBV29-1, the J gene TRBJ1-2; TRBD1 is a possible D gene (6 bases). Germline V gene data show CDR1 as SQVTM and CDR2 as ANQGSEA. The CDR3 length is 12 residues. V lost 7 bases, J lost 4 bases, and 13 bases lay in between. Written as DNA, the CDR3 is TGCAGCGGCTGGGGGGGCTCCTATGGCTACACCTTC. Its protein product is CSGWGGSYGYTF.

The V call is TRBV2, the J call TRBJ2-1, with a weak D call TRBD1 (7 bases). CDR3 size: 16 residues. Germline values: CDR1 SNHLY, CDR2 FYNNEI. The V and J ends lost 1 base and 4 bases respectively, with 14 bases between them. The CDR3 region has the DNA TGTGCCAGCAGTGAAGTGGCGGGACAGTCTTACAATGAGCAGTTCTTC. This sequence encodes CASSEVAGQSYNEQFF.

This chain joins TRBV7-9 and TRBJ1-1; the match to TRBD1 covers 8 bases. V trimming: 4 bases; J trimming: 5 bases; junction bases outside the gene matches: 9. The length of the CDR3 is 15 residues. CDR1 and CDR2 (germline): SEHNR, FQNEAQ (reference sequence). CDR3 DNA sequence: TGTGCCAGCAGCTCCACCCGGACAGGGCAAACTGAAGCTTTCTTT. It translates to CASSSTRTGQTEAFF.

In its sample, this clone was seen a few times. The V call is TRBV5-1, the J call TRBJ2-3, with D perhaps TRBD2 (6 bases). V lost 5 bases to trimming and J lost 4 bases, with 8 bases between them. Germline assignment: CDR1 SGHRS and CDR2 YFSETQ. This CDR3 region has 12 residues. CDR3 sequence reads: CASRRDADTQYF. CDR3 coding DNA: TGCGCCAGCAGGCGGGACGCAGATACGCAGTATTTT.

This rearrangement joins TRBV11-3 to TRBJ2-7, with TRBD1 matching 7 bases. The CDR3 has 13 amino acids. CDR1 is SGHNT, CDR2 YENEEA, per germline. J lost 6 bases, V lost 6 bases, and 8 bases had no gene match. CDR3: CASSWDRGGEQYF. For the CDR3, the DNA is TGTGCCAGCAGTTGGGACAGAGGAGGCGAGCAGTACTTC.

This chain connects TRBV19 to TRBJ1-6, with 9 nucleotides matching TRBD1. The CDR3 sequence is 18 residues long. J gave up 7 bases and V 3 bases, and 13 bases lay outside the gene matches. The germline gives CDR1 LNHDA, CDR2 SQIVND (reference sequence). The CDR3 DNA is TGTGCCAGTAGTATTTCGCTACGGACAGGGGTCGGGAATTCACCCCTCCACTTT. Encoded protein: CASSISLRTGVGNSPLHF. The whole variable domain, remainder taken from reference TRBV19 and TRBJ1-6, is DGGITQSPKYLFRKEGQNVTLSCEQNLNHDAMYWYRQDPGQGLRLIYYSQIVNDFQKGDIAEGYSVSREKKESFPLTVTSAQKNPTAFYLCASSISLRTGVGNSPLHFGNGTRLTVT.

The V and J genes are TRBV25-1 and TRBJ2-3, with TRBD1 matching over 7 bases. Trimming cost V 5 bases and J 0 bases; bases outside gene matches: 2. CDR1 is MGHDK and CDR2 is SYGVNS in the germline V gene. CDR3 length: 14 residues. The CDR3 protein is CASSMTGSTDTQYF. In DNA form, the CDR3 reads TGTGCCAGCAGTATGACAGGGAGCACAGATACGCAGTATTTT.

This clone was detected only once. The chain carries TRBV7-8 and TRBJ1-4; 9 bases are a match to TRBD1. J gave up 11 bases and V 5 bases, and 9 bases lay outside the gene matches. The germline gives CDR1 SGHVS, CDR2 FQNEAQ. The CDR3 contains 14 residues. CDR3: CASSLGTGTLKLFF. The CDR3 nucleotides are TGTGCCAGCAGCCTTGGGACAGGGACCCTTAAACTGTTTTTT.

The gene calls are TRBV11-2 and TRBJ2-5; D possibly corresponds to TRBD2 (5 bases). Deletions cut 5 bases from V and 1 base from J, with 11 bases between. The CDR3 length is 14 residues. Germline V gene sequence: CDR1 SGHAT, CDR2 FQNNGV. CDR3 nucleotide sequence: TGTGCCAGCAGCCTCGGACTGATCCAAGAGACCCAGTACTTC. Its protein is CASSLGLIQETQYF.

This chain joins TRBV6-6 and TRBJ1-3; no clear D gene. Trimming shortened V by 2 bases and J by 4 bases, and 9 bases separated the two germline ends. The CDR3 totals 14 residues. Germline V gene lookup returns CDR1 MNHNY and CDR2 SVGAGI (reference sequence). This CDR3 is CASSYAERGNTIYF. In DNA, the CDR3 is TGTGCCAGCAGTTACGCGGAGCGGGGAAACACCATATATTTT.

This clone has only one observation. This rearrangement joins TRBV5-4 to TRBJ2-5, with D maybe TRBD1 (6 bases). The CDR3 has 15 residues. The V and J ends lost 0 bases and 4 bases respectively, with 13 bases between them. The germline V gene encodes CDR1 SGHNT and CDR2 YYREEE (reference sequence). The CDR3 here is CASSLGQGRVETQYF. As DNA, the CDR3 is TGTGCCAGCAGCTTGGGGCAGGGGCGAGTAGAGACCCAGTACTTC.

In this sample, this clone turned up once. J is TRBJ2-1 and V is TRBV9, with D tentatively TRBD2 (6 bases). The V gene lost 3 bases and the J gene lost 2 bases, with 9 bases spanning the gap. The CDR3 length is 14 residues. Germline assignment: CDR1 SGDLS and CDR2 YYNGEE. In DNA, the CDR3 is TGTGCCAGCAGCGCCCGGACTACCTACAATGAGCAGTTCTTC. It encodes CASSARTTYNEQFF.

CDR3 sequence reads: CASSLQDRDPNEKLFF. In DNA form, the CDR3 reads TGTGCCAGCAGCCTGCAAGACAGGGACCCTAATGAAAAACTGTTTTTT. The genes are TRBV7-9 and TRBJ1-4; 7 nucleotides align to TRBD1. The CDR3 sequence is 16 residues long. Trimming at V came to 5 bases and at J to 3 bases, leaving 9 bases not matched to a gene. Looked up from germline, CDR1 is SEHNR and CDR2 is FQNEAQ (reference sequence). Supplemented by reference TRBV7-9 and TRBJ1-4, the full variable domain reads DTGVSQNPRHKITKRGQNVTFRCDPISEHNRLYWYRQTLGQGPEFLTYFQNEAQLEKSRLLSDRFSAERPKGSFSTLEIQRTEQGDSAMYLCASSLQDRDPNEKLFFGSGTQLSVL.

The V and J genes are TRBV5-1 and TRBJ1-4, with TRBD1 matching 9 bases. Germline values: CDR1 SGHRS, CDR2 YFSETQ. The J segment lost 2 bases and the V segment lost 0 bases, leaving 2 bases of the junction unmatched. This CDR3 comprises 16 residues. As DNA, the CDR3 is TGCGCCAGCAGCTTGGGCGACAGGGGGACTAATGAAAAACTGTTTTTT. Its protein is CASSLGDRGTNEKLFF.

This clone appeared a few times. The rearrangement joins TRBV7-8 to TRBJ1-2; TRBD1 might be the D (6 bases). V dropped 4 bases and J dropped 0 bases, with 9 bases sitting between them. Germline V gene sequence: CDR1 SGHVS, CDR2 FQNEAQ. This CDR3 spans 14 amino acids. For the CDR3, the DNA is TGTGCCAGCAGCTCGGACAGTCCTAACTATGGCTACACCTTC. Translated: CASSSDSPNYGYTF.

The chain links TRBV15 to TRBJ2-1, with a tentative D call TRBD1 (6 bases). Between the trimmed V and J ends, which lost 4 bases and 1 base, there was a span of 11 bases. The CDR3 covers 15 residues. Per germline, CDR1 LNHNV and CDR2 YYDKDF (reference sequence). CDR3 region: CATSIQGLSYNEQFF. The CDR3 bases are TGTGCCACCAGCATACAGGGTTTATCCTACAATGAGCAGTTCTTC. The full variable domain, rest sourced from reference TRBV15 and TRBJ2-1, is DAMVIQNPRYQVTQFGKPVTLSCSQTLNHNVMYWYQQKSSQAPKLLFHYYDKDFNNEADTPDNFQSRRPNTSFCFLDIRSPGLGDTAMYLCATSIQGLSYNEQFFGPGTRLTVL.